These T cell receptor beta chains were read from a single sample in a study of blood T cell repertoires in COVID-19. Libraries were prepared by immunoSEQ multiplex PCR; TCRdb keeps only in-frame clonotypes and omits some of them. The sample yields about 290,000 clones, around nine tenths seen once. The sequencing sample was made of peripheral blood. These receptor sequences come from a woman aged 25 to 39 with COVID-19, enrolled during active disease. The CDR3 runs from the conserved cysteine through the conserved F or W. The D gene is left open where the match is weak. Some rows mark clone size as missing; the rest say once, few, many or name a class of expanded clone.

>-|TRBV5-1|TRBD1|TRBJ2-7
CASSLGTGGYEQYF
TGCGCCAGCAGCTTGGGAACAGGGGGGTACGAGCAGTACTTC
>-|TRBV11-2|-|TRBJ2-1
CASSPRLASLQVEQFF
TGTGCCAGCAGCCCGCGCCTAGCGAGTCTACAAGTTGAGCAGTTCTTC
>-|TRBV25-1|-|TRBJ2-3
CASRSPHHYTTDTQYF
TGTGCCAGCAGAAGCCCCCATCACTACACCACAGATACGCAGTATTTT
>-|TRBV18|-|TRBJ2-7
CASSPLETSVEQYF
TGTGCCAGCTCACCACTTGAAACAAGCGTCGAGCAGTACTTC
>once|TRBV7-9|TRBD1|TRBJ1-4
CASGQGAREKLFF
TGTGCCAGCGGACAGGGGGCGAGGGAAAAACTGTTTTTT
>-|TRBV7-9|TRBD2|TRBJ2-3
CASSHPWRGAADTQYF
TGTGCCAGCAGCCACCCGTGGCGGGGGGCAGCAGATACGCAGTATTTT
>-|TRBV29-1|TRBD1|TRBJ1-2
CSVAGGDF
TGCAGCGTTGCAGGGGGCGATTTC
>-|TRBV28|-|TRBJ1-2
CASSTGSHNYGYTF
TGTGCCAGCAGCACAGGATCCCATAACTATGGCTACACCTTC
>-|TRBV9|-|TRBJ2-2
CASSVRGTLGLTGELFF
TGTGCCAGCAGCGTAAGGGGGACATTGGGATTGACCGGGGAGCTGTTTTTT
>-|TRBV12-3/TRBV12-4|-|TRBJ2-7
CASSPTGPNEQYF
TGTGCCAGCAGCCCTACAGGACCCAACGAGCAGTACTTC
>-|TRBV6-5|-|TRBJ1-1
CASSPGVTEAFF
TGTGCCAGCAGTCCCGGTGTCACTGAAGCTTTCTTT
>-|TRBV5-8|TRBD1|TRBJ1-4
CASSSDPGTGGEKLFF
TGTGCCAGCAGCTCTGATCCCGGGACAGGAGGTGAAAAACTGTTTTTT
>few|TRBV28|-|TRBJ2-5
CASSFRADQETQYF
TGTGCCAGCAGTTTCAGGGCAGATCAAGAGACCCAGTACTTC
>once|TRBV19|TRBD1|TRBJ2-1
CASSIRGTGKFF
TGTGCCAGTAGTATAAGAGGGACAGGGAAATTCTTC
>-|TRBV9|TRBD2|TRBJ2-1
CASSARIGGAFNEQFF
TGTGCCAGCAGCGCCAGGATCGGGGGGGCTTTCAATGAGCAGTTCTTC
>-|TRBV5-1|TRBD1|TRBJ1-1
CASSLQGANTEAFF
TGCGCCAGCAGTCTTCAGGGGGCCAACACTGAAGCTTTCTTT
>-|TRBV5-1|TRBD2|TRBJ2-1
CASSLGLAPSYNEQFF
TGCGCCAGCAGCTTGGGACTAGCCCCCTCCTACAATGAGCAGTTCTTC
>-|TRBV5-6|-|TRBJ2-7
CASSGELRDKQYF
TGTGCCAGCAGCGGCGAACTACGGGACAAGCAGTACTTC
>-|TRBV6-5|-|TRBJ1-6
CASSGNLSPLHF
TGTGCCAGCAGCGGGAATTTGTCACCCCTCCACTTT
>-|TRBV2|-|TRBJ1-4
CASSGQGASTNEKLFF
TGTGCCAGCAGTGGGCAGGGTGCGTCTACTAATGAAAAACTGTTTTTT
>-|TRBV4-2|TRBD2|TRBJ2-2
CASSYLTGTSGTGELFF
TGTGCCAGCAGCTACCTTACCGGGACTAGCGGCACCGGGGAGCTGTTTTTT
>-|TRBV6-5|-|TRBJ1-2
CASSYSGEGGYGYTF
TGTGCCAGCAGTTACTCCGGGGAGGGAGGCTATGGCTACACCTTC
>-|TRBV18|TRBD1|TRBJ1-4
CASSPSPGQANNEKLFF
TGTGCCAGCTCACCATCGCCGGGACAGGCGAATAATGAAAAACTGTTTTTT
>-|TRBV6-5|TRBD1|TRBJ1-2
CASIKTGGAYGYTF
TGTGCCAGTATCAAAACAGGGGGCGCCTATGGCTACACCTTC
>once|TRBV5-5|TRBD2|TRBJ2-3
CASSLERGPFVTDTQYF
TGTGCCAGCAGCTTAGAGCGGGGGCCCTTCGTAACAGATACGCAGTATTTT
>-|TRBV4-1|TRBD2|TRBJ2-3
CASSQDTGGGRSDTQYF
TGCGCCAGCAGCCAAGATACGGGGGGGGGCCGTTCAGATACGCAGTATTTT
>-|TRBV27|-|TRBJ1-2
CASSLSLSDSGVYGYTF
TGTGCCAGCAGTTTATCTCTCAGTGACTCAGGGGTCTATGGCTACACCTTC
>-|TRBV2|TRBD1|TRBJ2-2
CASSGQGASGELFF
TGTGCCAGCAGTGGACAGGGGGCCTCCGGGGAGCTGTTTTTT
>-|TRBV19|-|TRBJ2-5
CASRTTGQLSETQYF
TGTGCCAGTAGGACCACGGGACAATTATCGGAGACCCAGTACTTC
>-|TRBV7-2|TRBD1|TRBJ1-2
CASMRLVGGSSGYTF
TGTGCCAGCATGCGGCTTGTAGGGGGCTCTAGTGGCTACACCTTC
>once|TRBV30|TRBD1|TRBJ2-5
CAWATGAEGETQYF
TGTGCCTGGGCGACAGGGGCTGAGGGAGAGACCCAGTACTTC
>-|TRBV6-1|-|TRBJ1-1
CASSEAGGDTEAFF
TGTGCCAGCAGTGAGGCCGGGGGGGACACTGAAGCTTTCTTT
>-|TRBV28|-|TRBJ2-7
CASSLEAYEQYF
TGTGCCAGCAGTTTAGAGGCCTACGAGCAGTACTTC
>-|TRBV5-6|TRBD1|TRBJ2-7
CASSFQDRSHYEQYF
TGTGCCAGCAGCTTCCAGGACAGGAGCCACTACGAGCAGTACTTC
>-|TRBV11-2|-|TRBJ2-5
CASSFIRDEETQYF
TGTGCCAGCAGCTTCATCAGGGATGAAGAGACCCAGTACTTC
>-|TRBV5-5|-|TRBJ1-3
CASSFNPGTLSGNTIYF
TGTGCCAGCAGCTTCAATCCCGGGACACTCTCTGGAAACACCATATATTTT
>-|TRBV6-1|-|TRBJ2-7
CASSVSAGHGSYEQYF
TGTGCCAGCAGTGTCTCAGCCGGACACGGGAGCTACGAGCAGTACTTC
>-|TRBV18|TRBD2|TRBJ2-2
CASSPPNAGANTGELFF
TGTGCCAGCTCACCACCTAACGCGGGGGCGAACACCGGGGAGCTGTTTTTT
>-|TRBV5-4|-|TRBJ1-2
CASSLVGGVYGYTF
TGTGCCAGCAGCTTGGTGGGGGGTGTCTATGGCTACACCTTC
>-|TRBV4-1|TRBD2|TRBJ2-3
CASSRTSITDTQYF
TGCGCCAGCAGCCGGACTAGTATCACAGATACGCAGTATTTT